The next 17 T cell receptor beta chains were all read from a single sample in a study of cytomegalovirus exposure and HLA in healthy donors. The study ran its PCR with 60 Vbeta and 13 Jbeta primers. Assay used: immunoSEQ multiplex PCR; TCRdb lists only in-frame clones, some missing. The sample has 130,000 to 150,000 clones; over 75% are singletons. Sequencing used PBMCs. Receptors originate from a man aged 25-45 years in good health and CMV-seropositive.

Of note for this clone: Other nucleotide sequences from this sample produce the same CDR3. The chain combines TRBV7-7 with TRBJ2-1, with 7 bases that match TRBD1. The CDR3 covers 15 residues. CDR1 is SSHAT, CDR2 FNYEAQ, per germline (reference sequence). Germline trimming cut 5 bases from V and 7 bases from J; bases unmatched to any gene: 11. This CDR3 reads CASSPRSQTGNEQFF. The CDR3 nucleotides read TGTGCCAGCAGCCCTAGAAGCCAGACAGGGAATGAGCAGTTCTTC.

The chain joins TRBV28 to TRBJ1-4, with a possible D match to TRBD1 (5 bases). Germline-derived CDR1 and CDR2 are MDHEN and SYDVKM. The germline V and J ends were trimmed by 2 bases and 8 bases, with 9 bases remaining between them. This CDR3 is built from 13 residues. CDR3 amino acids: CASSLRGSEKLFF. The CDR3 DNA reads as TGTGCCAGCAGTTTACGGGGGAGCGAAAAACTGTTTTTT.

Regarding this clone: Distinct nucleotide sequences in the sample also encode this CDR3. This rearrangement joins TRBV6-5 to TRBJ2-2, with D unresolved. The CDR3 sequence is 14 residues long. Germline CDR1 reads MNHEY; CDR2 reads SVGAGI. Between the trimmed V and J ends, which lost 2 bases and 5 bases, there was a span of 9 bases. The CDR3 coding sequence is TGTGCCAGCAGTTACGACTCCGGGACCGGGGAGCTGTTTTTT. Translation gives CASSYDSGTGELFF.

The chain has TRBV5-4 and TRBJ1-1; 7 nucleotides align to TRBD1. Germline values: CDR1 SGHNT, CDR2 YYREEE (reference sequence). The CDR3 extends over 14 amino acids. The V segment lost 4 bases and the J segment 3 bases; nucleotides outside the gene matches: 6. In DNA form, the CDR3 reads TGTGCCAGCAGCCCATGGGGACAGTACACTGAAGCTTTCTTT. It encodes CASSPWGQYTEAFF.

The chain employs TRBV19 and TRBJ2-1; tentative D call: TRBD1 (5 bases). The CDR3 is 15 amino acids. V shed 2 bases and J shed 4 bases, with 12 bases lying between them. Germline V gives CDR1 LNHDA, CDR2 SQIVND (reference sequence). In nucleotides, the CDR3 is TGTGCCAGTAGTATAACGACAGCCCCTTACAATGAGCAGTTCTTC. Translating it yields CASSITTAPYNEQFF.

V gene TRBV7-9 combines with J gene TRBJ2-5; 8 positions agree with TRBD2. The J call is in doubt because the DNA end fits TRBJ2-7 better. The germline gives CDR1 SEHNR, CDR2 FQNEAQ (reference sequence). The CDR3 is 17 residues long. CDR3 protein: CASSRSGGGGRSYEQYF. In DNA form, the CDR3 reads TGTGCCAGCAGTCGTTCCGGGGGGGGAGGGAGGAGCTACGAGCAGTACTTC.

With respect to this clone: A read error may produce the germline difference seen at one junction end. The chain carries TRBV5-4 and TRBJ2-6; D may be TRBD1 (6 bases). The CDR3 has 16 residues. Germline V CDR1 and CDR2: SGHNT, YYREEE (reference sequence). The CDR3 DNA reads TGTGCCAGCAGCTTGGTAGCAGGGGTGAGGGCCAACGGCCTGACTTTC. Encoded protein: CASSLVAGVRANGLTF.

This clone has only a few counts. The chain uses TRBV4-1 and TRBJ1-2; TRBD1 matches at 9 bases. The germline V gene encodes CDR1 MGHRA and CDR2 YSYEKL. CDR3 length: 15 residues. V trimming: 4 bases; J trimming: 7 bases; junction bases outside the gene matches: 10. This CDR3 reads CASSLLTGGSGGYTF. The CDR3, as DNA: TGCGCCAGCAGCCTTCTGACAGGGGGATCGGGTGGCTACACCTTC.

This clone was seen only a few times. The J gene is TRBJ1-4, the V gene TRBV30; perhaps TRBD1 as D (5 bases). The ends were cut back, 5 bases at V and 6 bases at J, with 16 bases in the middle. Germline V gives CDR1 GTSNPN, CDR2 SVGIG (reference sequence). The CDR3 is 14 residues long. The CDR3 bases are TGTGCCTGGGCGTTAGGGGAGGTTGATGAAAAACTGTTTTTT. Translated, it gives CAWALGEVDEKLFF.

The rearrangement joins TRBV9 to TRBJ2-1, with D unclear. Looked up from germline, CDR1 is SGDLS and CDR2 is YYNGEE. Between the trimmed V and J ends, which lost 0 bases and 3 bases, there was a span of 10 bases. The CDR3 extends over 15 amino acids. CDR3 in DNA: TGTGCCAGCAGCGTAGGGCGGCTCATCTACAATGAGCAGTTCTTC. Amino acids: CASSVGRLIYNEQFF.

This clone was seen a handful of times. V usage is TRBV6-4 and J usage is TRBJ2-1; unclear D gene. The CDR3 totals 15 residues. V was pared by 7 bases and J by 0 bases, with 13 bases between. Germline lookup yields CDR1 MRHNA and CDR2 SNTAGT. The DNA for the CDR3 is TGTGCCAGCACTTCGAACCCAGGCTCCTACAATGAGCAGTTCTTC. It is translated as CASTSNPGSYNEQFF.

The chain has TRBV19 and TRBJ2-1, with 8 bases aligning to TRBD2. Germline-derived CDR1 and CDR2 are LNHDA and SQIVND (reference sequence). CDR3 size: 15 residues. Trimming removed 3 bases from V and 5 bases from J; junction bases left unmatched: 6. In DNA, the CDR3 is TGTGCCAGTAGTATTTTAGCGGGGCTGGACAATGAGCAGTTCTTC. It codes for CASSILAGLDNEQFF.

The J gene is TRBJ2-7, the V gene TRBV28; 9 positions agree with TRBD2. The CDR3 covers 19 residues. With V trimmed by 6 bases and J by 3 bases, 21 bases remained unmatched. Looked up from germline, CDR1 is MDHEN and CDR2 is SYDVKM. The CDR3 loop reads CASRPFRGGGAREGYEQYF. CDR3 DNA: TGTGCCAGCAGGCCATTTAGGGGCGGGGGGGCCAGGGAGGGCTACGAGCAGTACTTC. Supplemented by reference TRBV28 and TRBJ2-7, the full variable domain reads DVKVTQSSRYLVKRTGEKVFLECVQDMDHENMFWYRQDPGLGLRLIYFSYDVKMKEKGDIPEGYSVSREKKERFSLILESASTNQTSMYLCASRPFRGGGAREGYEQYFGPGTRLTVT.

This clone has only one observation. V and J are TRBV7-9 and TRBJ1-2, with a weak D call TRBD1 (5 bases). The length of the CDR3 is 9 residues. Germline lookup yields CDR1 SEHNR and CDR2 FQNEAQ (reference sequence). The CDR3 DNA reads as TGTTCCGGAGGGGCTGGCTACACCTTC. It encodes CSGGAGYTF.

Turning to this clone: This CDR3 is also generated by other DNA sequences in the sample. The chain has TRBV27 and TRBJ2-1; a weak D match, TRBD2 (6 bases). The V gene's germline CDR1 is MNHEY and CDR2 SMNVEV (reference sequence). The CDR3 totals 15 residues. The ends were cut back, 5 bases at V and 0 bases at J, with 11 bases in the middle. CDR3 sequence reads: CASSLSGSSYNEQFF. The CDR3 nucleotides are TGTGCCAGCAGTCTTAGCGGCAGCTCCTACAATGAGCAGTTCTTC.

The CDR3: CASRAGHRNTEAFF. CDR3 nucleotides: TGCGCCAGCAGAGCCGGACACAGAAACACTGAAGCTTTCTTT. The chain carries TRBV10-2 and TRBJ1-1; D is possibly TRBD1 (5 bases). The CDR3 is 14 amino acids. Germline loops: CDR1 WSHSY, CDR2 SAAADI. V lost 6 bases and J lost 2, with 13 bases in between.

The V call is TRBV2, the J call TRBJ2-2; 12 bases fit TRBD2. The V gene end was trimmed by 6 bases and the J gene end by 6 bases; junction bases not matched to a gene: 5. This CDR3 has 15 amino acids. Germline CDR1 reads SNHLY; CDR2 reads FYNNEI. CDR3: CASSSLAGGAGELFF. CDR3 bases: TGTGCCAGCAGCTCACTAGCGGGAGGAGCCGGGGAGCTGTTTTTT.